This T cell receptor beta chain was identified in a study of T cells in Graves' hyperthyroidism and ophthalmopathy. Findings and caveats of the study: The majority of expanded thyroid clonotypes above 0.001 also appeared in blood.

Between the trimmed V and J ends, which lost 3 bases and 6 bases, there was a span of 6 bases. Per the germline V gene, CDR1 is SQVTM and CDR2 is ANQGSEA. This CDR3 is built from 11 residues. Template material for amplifying TCR beta CDR3 regions consisted of RNA transcripts. TCR CDR3 regions were first amplified by RT-PCR with HTBI primers. TCRdb recomputed calls from the multiplex PCR reads with MiXCR, one row per CDR3 protein. Among around 500,000 distinct CDR3 sequences listed, 13% to 15% were seen once. Graves' hyperthyroidism without ophthalmopathy progression within 18 months was termed stable. This clonotype was seen many times. Its antigen is unknown.

Sequencing input: blood. This sequence originates from a young woman with Graves' hyperthyroidism. The genes are TRBV29-1 and TRBJ2-1; no clear D. CDR3 DNA: TGCAGCGTTGAGGACCTCAATGAGCAGTTCTTC. Encoded protein: CSVEDLNEQFF.